This TCR beta chain is drawn from a study of cytomegalovirus exposure and HLA in healthy donors. Findings and caveats of the study: The TCR clusters that emerged in the first cohort tended, a later analysis found, to co-occur in the approximately 110 validation repertoires. The study put 150 to 200 TCR beta chains on its list as cytomegalovirus-associated.

There are 15 residues in the CDR3. Germline V gives CDR1 SGHVS, CDR2 FQNEAQ. Trimming cost V 4 bases and J 0 bases; bases outside gene matches: 5. Comments on this clone: What it recognizes is unknown.

Only in-frame clones appear in the TCRdb table, and some are missing; sequencing was by immunoSEQ multiplex PCR. This table holds around 56,000 clones, 93% found once. The chain is built from TRBV7-8 and TRBJ2-7; 8 nucleotides agree with TRBD1. The TCR originated in a woman under 30 in good health and CMV-seropositive. The specimen was PBMCs. The DNA for the CDR3 is TGTGCCAGCAGCTCGGACAGGGTCGTCTCCTACGAGCAGTACTTC. Its protein product is CASSSDRVVSYEQYF. The variable domain in full, with the rest retrieved from reference TRBV7-8 and TRBJ2-7, is GAGVSQSPRYKVAKRGQDVALRCDPISGHVSLFWYQQALGQGPEFLTYFQNEAQLDKSGLPSDRFFAERPEGSVSTLKIQRTQQEDSAVYLCASSSDRVVSYEQYFGPGTRLTVT.